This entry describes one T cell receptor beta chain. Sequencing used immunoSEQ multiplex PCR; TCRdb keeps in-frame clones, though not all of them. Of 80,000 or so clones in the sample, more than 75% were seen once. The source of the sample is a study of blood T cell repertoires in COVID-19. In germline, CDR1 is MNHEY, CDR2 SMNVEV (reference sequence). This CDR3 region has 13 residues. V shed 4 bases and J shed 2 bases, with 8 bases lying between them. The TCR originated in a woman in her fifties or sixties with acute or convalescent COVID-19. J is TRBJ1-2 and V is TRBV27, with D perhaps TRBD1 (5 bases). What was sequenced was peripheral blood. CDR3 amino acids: CASSSQENYGYTF. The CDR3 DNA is TGTGCCAGCAGTTCACAGGAGAACTATGGCTACACCTTC.